A single sample gave rise to the 21 T cell receptor beta chains below, sequenced in a study of cytomegalovirus exposure and HLA in healthy donors (TCRdb year 2017). Library creation used the immunoSEQ multiplex PCR assay. For the multiplex PCR, a mixture combining 60 forward primers for TCR Vbeta segments and 13 reverse primers for TCR Jbeta segments was used. The immuneACCESS repertoire file appears here via TCRdb, limited to in-frame rearrangements. These files lack a portion of the clones; in checked studies, under half of the deficit traces to unresolved V genes, and the cause of the others is not known. Across this sample there are some 200,000 clones, with 75% to 85% seen only once. The ten largest account for approximately 0.8% of the sample. The specimen sequenced was PBMCs. These receptors all come from a woman under 30 in good health and CMV-seronegative.

This chain connects TRBV6-5 to TRBJ2-1, with D possibly matching TRBD1 (5 bases). Trimming took off 5 bases at V and 6 bases at J, with 11 bases between the two ends. Germline V lookup: CDR1 MNHEY, CDR2 SVGAGI. The CDR3 covers 13 residues. The CDR3 DNA is TGTGCCAGCAGTGGGGCTCAGCGCAATGAGCAGTTCTTC. Its translation is CASSGAQRNEQFF.

This clone turned up a few times. The chain carries TRBV11-3 and TRBJ2-1; weak D call: TRBD2 (6 bases). The CDR3 loop spans 14 amino acids. Looked up from germline, CDR1 is SGHNT and CDR2 is YENEEA. Trimming removed 8 bases at V and 7 bases at J, with 18 bases between. The CDR3 loop is CASRQSGEFNEQFF. CDR3 coding DNA: TGTGCCAGCCGACAGTCGGGAGAGTTTAATGAGCAGTTCTTC.

This rearrangement joins TRBV5-1 to TRBJ2-5; D may be TRBD2 (5 bases). The J call may be wrong; the DNA end is better matched by TRBJ2-7. CDR3 length: 13 residues. Germline lookup yields CDR1 SGHRS and CDR2 YFSETQ. CDR3 region: CASSRGGDYEQYF. CDR3 sequence (DNA): TGCGCCAGCAGTCGCGGAGGAGATTACGAGCAGTACTTC.

The chain links TRBV7-9 to TRBJ2-3, with 11 positions matching TRBD1. This CDR3 contains 16 residues. In germline, CDR1 is SEHNR, CDR2 FQNEAQ (reference sequence). With V trimmed by 4 bases and J by 4 bases, 7 bases remained unmatched. The chain's CDR3 is CASSYAGTGGSDTQYF. CDR3 sequence (DNA): TGTGCCAGCAGCTATGCCGGGACAGGGGGGTCAGATACGCAGTATTTT. Combining the CDR3 with reference TRBV7-9 and TRBJ2-3 gives the whole variable domain DTGVSQNPRHKITKRGQNVTFRCDPISEHNRLYWYRQTLGQGPEFLTYFQNEAQLEKSRLLSDRFSAERPKGSFSTLEIQRTEQGDSAMYLCASSYAGTGGSDTQYFGPGTRLTVL.

This clone has more than one count but fewer than ten. The chain combines TRBV15 with TRBJ1-5, with D perhaps matching TRBD1 (6 bases). Germline loops: CDR1 LNHNV, CDR2 YYDKDF (reference sequence). The CDR3 extends over 15 amino acids. V lost 6 bases and J 6 bases, leaving 18 bases between the germline ends. The CDR3 nucleotides read TGTGCCACCAGGGAAAGCAGGGGTGGGGGTCAGCCCCAGCATTTT. Its translation is CATRESRGGGQPQHF.

The rearrangement links TRBV19 to TRBJ1-2, with no clear D. CDR1 is LNHDA and CDR2 is SQIVND in the germline V gene (reference sequence). The CDR3 is 14 residues long. V gave up 6 bases and J gave up 0 bases, with 11 bases separating them. The CDR3 DNA reads TGTGCCAGTAGGATGCAGTCTTCTAACTATGGCTACACCTTC. This encodes CASRMQSSNYGYTF.

This chain links TRBV5-6 with TRBJ2-5; the D is unclear. The CDR3 sequence is 14 residues long. The germline V gene encodes CDR1 SGHDT and CDR2 YYEEEE. V lost 2 bases and J 1 base, leaving 9 bases between the germline ends. CDR3 in DNA: TGTGCCAGCAGCTTTGGCGGATCCCAAGAGACCCAGTACTTC. This translates into CASSFGGSQETQYF.

The chain is built from TRBV4-1 and TRBJ2-2, with D possibly matching TRBD1 (5 bases). The V end lost 1 base, the J end lost 5 bases, and 17 bases lay between the germline ends. The germline V gene has CDR1 MGHRA and CDR2 YSYEKL. CDR3 length: 17 amino acids. CDR3: CASSQAGIRTSTGELFF. The CDR3 DNA sequence: TGCGCCAGCAGCCAAGCAGGTATCAGGACATCGACCGGGGAGCTGTTTTTT.

The V gene is TRBV15, the J gene TRBJ2-5, with TRBD2 identical over 11 bases. The ends lost 7 bases at V and 0 bases at J; junction bases unmatched: 19. Germline V gene data show CDR1 as LNHNV and CDR2 as YYDKDF (reference sequence). The CDR3 is 20 amino acids. The CDR3 DNA is TGTGCCACCACCCAGCGTGTTCTTAGCGGGGGGGCGGGGTACCAAGAGACCCAGTACTTC. This sequence encodes CATTQRVLSGGAGYQETQYF.

The chain couples TRBV5-1 to TRBJ1-4; D is ambiguous. The germline CDR1 and CDR2 sequences are SGHRS and YFSETQ. Trimming took off 0 bases at V and 7 bases at J, with 16 bases between the two ends. The CDR3 runs to 16 residues. The CDR3 protein is CASSLAATKSGEKLFF. The CDR3 region has the DNA TGCGCCAGCAGCTTGGCAGCTACAAAAAGCGGTGAAAAACTGTTTTTT. Complete variable domain (other parts from reference TRBV5-1 and TRBJ1-4): KAGVTQTPRYLIKTRGQQVTLSCSPISGHRSVSWYQQTPGQGLQFLFEYFSETQRNKGNFPGRFSGRQFSNSRSEMNVSTLELGDSALYLCASSLAATKSGEKLFFGSGTQLSVL.

The chain joins TRBV15 to TRBJ1-5; D may be TRBD1 (6 bases). Trimming removed 2 bases from V and 3 bases from J, with 11 bases in between. The CDR3 loop spans 15 amino acids. Germline V gives CDR1 LNHNV, CDR2 YYDKDF (reference sequence). The CDR3, as DNA: TGTGCCACCAGCAGAATTGGGGACAACAATCAGCCCCAGCATTTT. This translates into CATSRIGDNNQPQHF.

The chain joins TRBV28 to TRBJ1-4; a possible D gene is TRBD1 (5 bases). The germline V and J ends were trimmed by 3 bases and 1 base, with 9 bases remaining between them. Germline V gives CDR1 MDHEN, CDR2 SYDVKM. The CDR3 contains 15 residues. CDR3 loop: CASSFYQGTNEKLFF. In nucleotides, the CDR3 is TGTGCCAGCAGTTTTTACCAGGGAACTAATGAAAAACTGTTTTTT.

This clone was seen more than once but under ten times. The chain has TRBV7-6 and TRBJ2-1, with a weak D call TRBD2 (6 bases). Trimming pared 4 bases from V and 12 bases from J, leaving 13 bases between. CDR1 and CDR2 from the germline V gene are SGHVS and FNYEAQ. The CDR3 consists of 12 residues. CDR3 residues: CASSSSVSGQFF. In DNA, the CDR3 is TGTGCCAGCAGCTCTAGCGTTTCGGGGCAGTTCTTC.

The V call is TRBV7-9, the J call TRBJ2-5; 10 positions agree with TRBD1. This CDR3 comprises 16 residues. The germline CDR1 and CDR2 sequences are SEHNR and FQNEAQ (reference sequence). V shed 5 bases and J 0 bases; nucleotides not matched to a gene: 6. The CDR3 DNA reads TGTGCCAGCAGCCCCGGACAGGGGGAAGACCAAGAGACCCAGTACTTC. As protein: CASSPGQGEDQETQYF.

CDR3 DNA sequence: TGTGCCAGCAGCTCGTTAGACAGGACCTACGAGCAGTACTTC. This gives the protein CASSSLDRTYEQYF. The chain employs TRBV7-9 and TRBJ2-7; D is perhaps TRBD1 (6 bases). This CDR3 contains 14 residues. Germline assignment: CDR1 SEHNR and CDR2 FQNEAQ (reference sequence). V lost 4 bases to trimming and J lost 2 bases, with 12 bases between them.

This clone was seen a single time. The V and J genes are TRBV11-2 and TRBJ2-1, with 7 bases matching TRBD2. The length of the CDR3 is 18 residues. Trimming at V came to 4 bases and at J to 2 bases, leaving 14 bases not matched to a gene. CDR1 and CDR2 from the germline V gene are SGHAT and FQNNGV. CDR3 bases: TGTGCCAGCAGCTCAGTTCGACTTAGCGGGTCTACCTACAATGAGCAGTTCTTC. It encodes CASSSVRLSGSTYNEQFF. Complete variable domain (other parts from reference TRBV11-2 and TRBJ2-1): EAGVAQSPRYKIIEKRQSVAFWCNPISGHATLYWYQQILGQGPKLLIQFQNNGVVDDSQLPKDRFSAERLKGVDSTLKIQPAKLEDSAVYLCASSSVRLSGSTYNEQFFGPGTRLTVL.

With respect to this clone: A read error may account for a junction end that differs from germline. Other nucleotide sequences from this sample produce the same CDR3. The rearrangement uses TRBV6-1 and TRBJ2-7; D remains unclear. CDR3 length: 12 residues. Germline assignment: CDR1 MNHNS and CDR2 SASEGT. The CDR3 reads CASSESRNEQYF. CDR3 bases: TGCGCCAGCAGTGAATCGAGGAACGAGCAGTACTTC.

The chain recombines TRBV18 with TRBJ1-1; TRBD1 aligns across 9 bases. The germline V gene has CDR1 KGHSH and CDR2 LQKENI. Trimming at V came to 2 bases and at J to 3 bases, leaving 10 bases not matched to a gene. The CDR3 has 17 residues. The CDR3 protein is CASSPVNRGPMDTEAFF. Written as DNA, the CDR3 is TGTGCCAGCTCACCAGTTAACAGGGGGCCGATGGACACTGAAGCTTTCTTT.

This chain uses TRBV2 with TRBJ2-1; perhaps TRBD2 as D (7 bases). The CDR3 spans 13 residues. The germline V gene encodes CDR1 SNHLY and CDR2 FYNNEI. The CDR3 protein is CAPGGGAYNEQFF. The CDR3 DNA follows: TGTGCACCCGGAGGGGGGGCATACAATGAGCAGTTCTTC.

This sequence joins TRBV18 and TRBJ1-1; D is unresolved. Trimming took off 5 bases at V and 1 base at J, with 11 bases between the two ends. CDR3 length: 14 residues. Germline loops: CDR1 KGHSH, CDR2 LQKENI. The CDR3 loop is CASSITAGNTEAFF. CDR3 nucleotide sequence: TGTGCCAGCTCAATAACAGCGGGGAACACTGAAGCTTTCTTT.

V usage is TRBV25-1 and J usage is TRBJ2-1; perhaps TRBD1 as D (6 bases). Trimming pared 4 bases from V and 5 bases from J, leaving 18 bases between. This CDR3 comprises 16 residues. Per the germline V gene, CDR1 is MGHDK and CDR2 is SYGVNS. Here the CDR3 DNA reads TGTGCCAGCAGTGTAAACCACTATAGACAGGACAATGAGCAGTTCTTC. It yields the protein CASSVNHYRQDNEQFF.